This T cell receptor (beta chain) was retrieved from a study of blood T cell repertoires in COVID-19. Study overall: Sites in the United States, Italy and Spain provided acute and convalescent COVID-19 samples.

A Seattle source enrolled patients during active infection and followed them longitudinally. In the original processing: The authors estimated nucleated cell counts from reference gene primer amplification. Here immunoSEQ multiplex PCR was the method, and the copy in TCRdb shows in-frame clones only, minus some. That table gives V, J and clone size, and the DNA gave D and trimming. The data hold approximately 75,000 clones, with around 80% observed a single time. The CDR3 is 15 residues long. V lost 2 bases and J lost 1, with 10 bases in between. The germline V gene has CDR1 SGHRS and CDR2 YFSETQ. Sample: peripheral blood. The V and J genes are TRBV5-1 and TRBJ1-3, with D possibly TRBD1 on 6 matching bases. The clonotype comes from a man in his fifties with COVID-19, enrolled during active disease. The CDR3 spells CASSLQGTSGNTIYF. CDR3 sequence (DNA): TGCGCCAGCAGCTTACAGGGCACATCTGGAAACACCATATATTTT.